This T cell receptor (beta chain) was profiled in a study of cytomegalovirus exposure and HLA in healthy donors. The PCR employed 60 Vbeta primers together with 13 Jbeta primers. Profiling relied on immunoSEQ multiplex PCR, and the TCRdb table lists in-frame clones only, not all of them. Recorded for this sample: 70,000 or so clones. This TCR was recovered from a man aged 40-49 years in good health and CMV-seronegative. Input material: PBMCs.

The CDR3 nucleotides read TGTGCCATCAGGACCGACAGGGGGAACAATGAGCAGTTCTTC. It codes for CAIRTDRGNNEQFF. The rearrangement links TRBV10-3 to TRBJ2-1; 9 bases line up with TRBD1. The V gene end was trimmed by 6 bases and the J gene end by 5 bases; junction bases not matched to a gene: 5. The CDR3 covers 14 residues. Germline V lookup: CDR1 ENHRY, CDR2 SYGVKD.